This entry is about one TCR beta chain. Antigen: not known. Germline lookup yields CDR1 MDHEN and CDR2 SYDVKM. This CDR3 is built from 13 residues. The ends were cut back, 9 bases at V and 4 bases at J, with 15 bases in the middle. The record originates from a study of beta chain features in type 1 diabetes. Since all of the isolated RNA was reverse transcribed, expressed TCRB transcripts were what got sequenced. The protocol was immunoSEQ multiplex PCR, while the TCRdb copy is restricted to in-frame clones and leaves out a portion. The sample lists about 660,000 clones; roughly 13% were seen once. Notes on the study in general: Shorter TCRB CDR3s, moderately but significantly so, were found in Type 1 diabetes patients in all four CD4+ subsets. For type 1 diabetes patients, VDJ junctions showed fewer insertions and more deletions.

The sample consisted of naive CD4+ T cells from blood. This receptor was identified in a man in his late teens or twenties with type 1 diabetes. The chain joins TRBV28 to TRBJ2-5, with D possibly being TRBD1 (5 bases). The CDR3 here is CASTRAISETQYF. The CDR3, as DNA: TGTGCCAGTACCAGGGCGATTTCAGAGACCCAGTACTTC.